This T cell receptor (beta chain) comes out of a study of T cells in tumors after PD-1 blockade. The assay was immunoSEQ multiplex PCR, and TCRdb's table has in-frame clones only and misses some. The profile shows approximately 48,000 clones, roughly 80% of them singletons. CDR3 length: 16 amino acids. Trimming pared 5 bases from V and 1 base from J, leaving 17 bases between. CDR1 SNHLY and CDR2 FYNNEI come from the germline V gene. This material consisted of PBMCs, taken before anti-PD-1 treatment. This TCR derives from a human donor with basal cell carcinoma. This sequence joins TRBV2 and TRBJ2-5, with a tentative D call TRBD1 (6 bases). The DNA for the CDR3 is TGTGCCAGCAGTTCTTCAATGTGGGGGCTCCAAGAGACCCAGTACTTC. The encoded protein is CASSSSMWGLQETQYF. The variable domain in full, with the rest retrieved from reference TRBV2 and TRBJ2-5, is EPEVTQTPSHQVTQMGQEVILRCVPISNHLYFYWYRQILGQKVEFLVSFYNNEISEKSEIFDDQFSVERPDGSNFTLKIRSTKLEDSAMYFCASSSSMWGLQETQYFGPGTRLLVL.